This passage covers 19 T cell receptor beta chains from one sample sequenced in a study of blood T cell repertoires in COVID-19. Assay used: immunoSEQ multiplex PCR; TCRdb lists only in-frame clones, some missing. The sample includes hundreds of thousands of clones, over 80% of them seen just once. What was sequenced was PBMCs or T cells enriched from blood (not recorded which). The receptors shown here come from a woman aged 18-30 years who had recovered from COVID-19.

The CDR3 protein is CASTGRDRDAYEQYF. Written as DNA, the CDR3 is TGTGCCAGCACGGGGAGGGACAGGGATGCCTACGAGCAGTACTTC. The rearrangement links TRBV27 to TRBJ2-7; TRBD1 aligns across 9 bases. The germline CDR1 and CDR2 sequences are MNHEY and SMNVEV (reference sequence). The CDR3 runs 15 residues. Trimming cost V 7 bases and J 2 bases; bases outside gene matches: 9.

The chain links TRBV5-4 to TRBJ2-3, with 7 bases fitting TRBD2. The J segment lost 2 bases and the V segment lost 7 bases, leaving 7 bases of the junction unmatched. The CDR3 has 14 residues. Germline V gives CDR1 SGHNT, CDR2 YYREEE (reference sequence). This chain's CDR3 is CASLADPNTDTQYF. The CDR3 DNA reads as TGTGCCAGCCTAGCGGATCCAAACACAGATACGCAGTATTTT.

The CDR3: CASSEAARAGNEKLFF. In nucleotides, the CDR3 is TGTGCCAGCAGTGAAGCGGCCAGGGCTGGCAATGAAAAACTGTTTTTT. This chain joins TRBV6-1 and TRBJ1-4, with D maybe TRBD1 (5 bases). The CDR3 is 16 residues long. The V end was cut by 0 bases, the J end by 5 bases, with 13 bases between. Per the germline V gene, CDR1 is MNHNS and CDR2 is SASEGT.

For the CDR3, the DNA is TGTGCCAGCAGCAAAGCCAGGTTTGAAGCTTTCTTT. As protein: CASSKARFEAFF. The V gene is TRBV21-1, the J gene TRBJ1-1; TRBD1 is the table's D call, not checked against the DNA. TRBV21-1 counts as a pseudogene. The CDR3 covers 12 residues.

The V gene is TRBV28, the J gene TRBJ2-5, with a possible D match to TRBD2 (6 bases). Deletions cut 7 bases from V and 2 bases from J, with 11 bases between. Germline values: CDR1 MDHEN, CDR2 SYDVKM. The CDR3 spans 13 residues. The CDR3 DNA reads TGTGCCAGCATCGGGGGACCACAAGAGACCCAGTACTTC. This translates into CASIGGPQETQYF.

The chain links TRBV28 to TRBJ2-7, with 7 nucleotides matching TRBD1. The length of the CDR3 is 15 residues. Unmatched junction bases numbered 9, after V lost 5 bases and J lost 2 bases. CDR1 is MDHEN and CDR2 is SYDVKM in the germline V gene. CDR3: CASSKLDRVTYEQYF. DNA of the CDR3: TGTGCCAGCAGTAAGCTCGACAGGGTAACCTACGAGCAGTACTTC.

The V gene is TRBV10-3, the J gene TRBJ2-1; 9 nucleotides align to TRBD2. With V trimmed by 5 bases and J by 8 bases, 7 bases remained unmatched. Germline V lookup: CDR1 ENHRY, CDR2 SYGVKD. CDR3 length: 14 residues. The CDR3 protein is CAISYSGSRDEQFF. The CDR3 coding sequence is TGTGCCATCAGTTATAGCGGGAGTCGGGATGAGCAGTTCTTC.

The table lists this clone with a few counts. The V call is TRBV7-9, the J call TRBJ2-1; D possibly corresponds to TRBD2 (6 bases). The germline V gene has CDR1 SEHNR and CDR2 FQNEAQ (reference sequence). V was cut by 1 base and J by 6 bases, with 13 bases left in between. The CDR3 runs to 15 residues. CDR3 sequence reads: CASSLGAGRGNEQFF. In DNA, the CDR3 is TGTGCCAGCAGCTTAGGGGCGGGACGGGGCAATGAGCAGTTCTTC.

This rearrangement joins TRBV9 to TRBJ2-5; tentative D call: TRBD2 (7 bases). The germline V and J ends were trimmed by 3 bases and 2 bases, with 11 bases remaining between them. This CDR3 contains 14 residues. Germline CDR1 SGDLS, CDR2 YYNGEE. CDR3 nucleotides: TGTGCCAGCAGCGCCGGGGGGCTTCAAGAGACCCAGTACTTC. It is translated as CASSAGGLQETQYF.

This rearrangement joins TRBV11-1 to TRBJ1-1, with TRBD1 as a possible D gene (6 bases). Germline V gene lookup returns CDR1 SGHAT and CDR2 FQDESV (reference sequence). The germline V and J ends were trimmed by 0 bases and 1 base, with 6 bases remaining between them. CDR3 length equals 14 residues. The CDR3 bases are TGTGCCAGCAGCTTAGCGGGACAGAACACTGAAGCTTTCTTT. Protein product: CASSLAGQNTEAFF.

This chain links TRBV4-1 with TRBJ2-5; 9 bases fit TRBD1. CDR1 and CDR2 from the germline V gene are MGHRA and YSYEKL. CDR3 length equals 15 residues. V trimming: 3 bases; J trimming: 4 bases; junction bases outside the gene matches: 6. The CDR3 is CASSQPGTGRETQYF. In DNA, the CDR3 is TGCGCCAGCAGCCAGCCCGGGACAGGGAGAGAGACCCAGTACTTC.

The J gene is TRBJ2-3, the V gene TRBV24-1, with D maybe TRBD2 (6 bases). In germline, CDR1 is KGHDR, CDR2 SFDVKD. V was trimmed by 8 bases and J by 5 bases, leaving 16 bases between them. The CDR3 is 14 residues long. The CDR3 region is CATTMGRGRDTQYF. As DNA, the CDR3 is TGTGCCACCACCATGGGACGGGGGAGAGATACGCAGTATTTT.

This chain uses TRBV5-4 with TRBJ1-3; the D gene is possibly TRBD1 (6 bases). The CDR3 extends over 18 amino acids. Germline V gene lookup returns CDR1 SGHNT and CDR2 YYREEE (reference sequence). Trimming cost V 1 base and J 7 bases, with 24 bases left between them. CDR3 sequence: CASSLSTGIEPIGNTIYF. In DNA form, the CDR3 reads TGTGCCAGCAGCTTGAGTACAGGGATAGAACCAATTGGGAACACCATATATTTT.

The V call is TRBV3-1 (or the pseudogene TRBV3-2), the J call TRBJ2-5, with D perhaps TRBD2 (6 bases). The ends were cut back, 0 bases at V and 7 bases at J, with 12 bases in the middle. Germline values: CDR1 LGHDT, CDR2 YNNKEL (reference sequence). The length of the CDR3 is 14 residues. In DNA form, the CDR3 reads TGTGCCAGCAGCCAAGAGGGACCAGCGGGGACCCAGTACTTC. Translating gives CASSQEGPAGTQYF.

The chain links TRBV29-1 to TRBJ2-6, with 11 bases that match TRBD1. Unmatched junction bases numbered 6, after V lost 0 bases and J lost 2 bases. The CDR3 extends over 18 amino acids. Looked up from germline, CDR1 is SQVTM and CDR2 is ANQGSEA. The CDR3 coding sequence is TGCAGCGTTGAAGAGCGGGACAGGGGGTTGACTGGGGCCAACGTCCTGACTTTC. Protein sequence: CSVEERDRGLTGANVLTF.

This rearrangement joins TRBV28 to TRBJ1-1; D is unresolved. The CDR3 length is 13 residues. Germline V gene sequence: CDR1 MDHEN, CDR2 SYDVKM. V was trimmed by 5 bases and J by 1 base, leaving 8 bases between them. Here the CDR3 DNA reads TGTGCCAGCAGTACTGGGAGGAACACTGAAGCTTTCTTT. Protein: CASSTGRNTEAFF.

This chain connects TRBV7-2 to TRBJ2-3; TRBD1 might be the D (7 bases). The germline V gene has CDR1 SGHTA and CDR2 FQGNSA. The germline V and J ends were trimmed by 5 bases and 0 bases, with 15 bases remaining between them. The CDR3 consists of 16 residues. CDR3 nucleotide sequence: TGTGCCAGCAGCCCGAGGGGGCGGGGTAGCACAGATACGCAGTATTTT. Encoded protein: CASSPRGRGSTDTQYF.

The chain recombines TRBV7-2 with TRBJ2-7; 8 bases fit TRBD1. The V gene's germline CDR1 is SGHTA and CDR2 FQGNSA. CDR3 length: 14 residues. With 3 bases clipped from V and 0 bases from J, the junction kept 1 base outside the gene matches. DNA for the CDR3: TGTGCCAGCAGCTTGGACAGGGCCTCCTACGAGCAGTACTTC. This encodes CASSLDRASYEQYF. The full variable domain, its missing parts supplied by reference TRBV7-2 and TRBJ2-7, is GAGVSQSPSNKVTEKGKDVELRCDPISGHTALYWYRQSLGQGLEFLIYFQGNSAPDKSGLPSDRFSAERTGGSVSTLTIQRTQQEDSAVYLCASSLDRASYEQYFGPGTRLTVT.

V is TRBV18 and J is TRBJ1-4; a weak D match, TRBD1 (6 bases). V was pared by 2 bases and J by 5 bases, with 12 bases between. The CDR3 contains 15 residues. CDR1 and CDR2 from the germline V gene are KGHSH and LQKENI. The CDR3 nucleotides are TGTGCCAGCTCACCATGGCGGACAGTCAATGAAAAACTGTTTTTT. Its protein is CASSPWRTVNEKLFF.